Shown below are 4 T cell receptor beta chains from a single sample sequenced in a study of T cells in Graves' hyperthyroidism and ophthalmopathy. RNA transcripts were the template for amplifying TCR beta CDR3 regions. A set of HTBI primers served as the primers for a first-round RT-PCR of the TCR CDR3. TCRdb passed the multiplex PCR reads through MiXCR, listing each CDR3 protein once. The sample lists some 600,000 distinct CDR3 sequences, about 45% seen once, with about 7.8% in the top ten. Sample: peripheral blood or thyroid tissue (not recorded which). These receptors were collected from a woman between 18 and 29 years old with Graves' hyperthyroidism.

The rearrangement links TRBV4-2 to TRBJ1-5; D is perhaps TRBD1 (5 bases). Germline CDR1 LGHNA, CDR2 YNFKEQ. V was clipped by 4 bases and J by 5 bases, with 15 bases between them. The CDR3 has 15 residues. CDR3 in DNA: TGTGCCAGCAGCCGTACGGGGGGTAGGGATCAGCCCCAGCATTTT. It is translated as CASSRTGGRDQPQHF.

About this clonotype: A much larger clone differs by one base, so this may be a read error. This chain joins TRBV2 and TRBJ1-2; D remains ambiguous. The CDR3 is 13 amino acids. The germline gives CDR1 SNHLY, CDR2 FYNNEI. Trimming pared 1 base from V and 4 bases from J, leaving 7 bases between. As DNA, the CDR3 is TGTGCCAGCAGTGAAGGGACGGCCTATGGCTACACCTTC. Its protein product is CASSEGTAYGYTF.

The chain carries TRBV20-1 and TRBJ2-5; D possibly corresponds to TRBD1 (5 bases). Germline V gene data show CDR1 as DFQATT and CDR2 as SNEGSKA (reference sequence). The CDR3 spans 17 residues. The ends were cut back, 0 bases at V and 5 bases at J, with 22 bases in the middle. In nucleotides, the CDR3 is TGCAGTGCTAGAGATGGGGCGGTGGGCAGTTCCAGTGAGACCCAGTACTTC. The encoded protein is CSARDGAVGSSSETQYF.

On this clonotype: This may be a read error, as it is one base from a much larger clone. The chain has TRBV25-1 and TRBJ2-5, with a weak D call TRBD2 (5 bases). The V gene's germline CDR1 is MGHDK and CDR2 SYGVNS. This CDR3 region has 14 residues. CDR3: CASSLWRAQGTQYF. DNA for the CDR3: TGTGCCAGCAGCTTGTGGCGGGCACAAGGGACCCAGTACTTC.